The present entry profiles one T cell receptor (beta chain) with its context. Its specificity is unknown. The data were taken from a study of beta chain features in type 1 diabetes. It was via CD45RO/CCR7/CD25/CD127/CD95/CD27 that CD4+ naive, central memory, regulatory and stem cell-like memory cells were sorted. Sequenced material consisted of expressed TCRB transcripts (all of the isolated RNA was reverse transcribed). Assay used: immunoSEQ multiplex PCR; TCRdb lists only in-frame clones, some missing. The table has around 250,000 clones, around 68% seen once. General study findings and limits: The study found moderately but significantly shorter TCRB CDR3s in all four CD4+ subsets of Type 1 diabetes patients. Small HLA sub-analyses could not settle whether HLA shapes TCRB rearrangement.

This TCR derives from a young man in good health. Material for sequencing was naive CD4+ T cells from blood.

The CDR3 loop reads CASSVAGVEETQYF. The DNA of the CDR3 is TGTGCCAGCAGTGTAGCGGGAGTGGAAGAGACCCAGTACTTC. This chain joins TRBV5-4 and TRBJ2-5, with 9 bases matching TRBD2. Germline CDR1 and CDR2: SGHNT and YYREEE (reference sequence). The CDR3 loop spans 14 amino acids. The V gene end was trimmed by 5 bases and the J gene end by 3 bases; junction bases not matched to a gene: 5.